The sample holds a few counts of the clone carrying this T cell receptor beta chain. The target antigen is unknown. This record comes from a study of cytomegalovirus exposure and HLA in healthy donors. PCR employed 60 Vbeta and 13 Jbeta primers. Measured with immunoSEQ multiplex PCR; TCRdb has only the in-frame clones, and not every one. The sample shows tens of thousands of clones, roughly 76% of them seen only once. Germline CDR1 and CDR2: SGDLS and YYNGEE. The CDR3 runs 13 residues. V dropped 2 bases and J dropped 13 bases, with 16 bases sitting between them. Regarding the study as a whole: A cluster of highly shared sequence variants was likely a sequencing artifact. Most TCR sequences were rare, but some public TCRs occurred in many donors.

V is TRBV9 and J is TRBJ2-1; TRBD2 might be the D (6 bases). Sequencing input: PBMCs. This receptor was taken from a male donor in good health and CMV-seronegative. CDR3 sequence: CASSVSREPPQFF. The CDR3 DNA reads as TGTGCCAGCAGCGTCTCCCGGGAGCCGCCTCAGTTCTTC.